These T cell receptor beta chains were read from a single sample in a study of cytomegalovirus exposure and HLA in healthy donors. Clones were read by immunoSEQ multiplex PCR, and TCRdb kept only the in-frame ones, dropping some. This sample has 210,000 or so clones; more than 85% occur once, and the top ten carry 0.9% to 1.1%. The specimen was PBMCs. The receptor set was obtained from a woman aged 18-29 years in good health and CMV-seronegative. CDR3s include the opening cysteine and the closing phenylalanine or tryptophan. A D gene is named only where the DNA matches it firmly. Part of the rows lack a size; the others show once, few, many or a class for expanded clones.

D gene: -
clone size: -
J gene: TRBJ1-3
V gene: TRBV9
CDR3 DNA: TGTGCCAGCAGCTCAGAGCCACAGGGATACTCTGGAAACACCATATATTTT
CDR3 protein: CASSSEPQGYSGNTIYF

D gene: -
clone size: -
J gene: TRBJ2-6
V gene: TRBV7-9
CDR3 DNA: TGTGCCAGCAGCCCAAAATACCTGGACACAGCTGGGGCCAACGTCCTGACTTTC
CDR3 protein: CASSPKYLDTAGANVLTF

D gene: -
clone size: -
J gene: TRBJ2-5
V gene: TRBV5-1
CDR3 DNA: TGCGCCAGCAGCTTGGTCTCCGGCCAAGAGACCCAGTACTTC
CDR3 protein: CASSLVSGQETQYF

D gene: TRBD2
clone size: -
J gene: TRBJ2-6
V gene: TRBV4-1
CDR3 DNA: TGCGCCAGCAGCCAAGATCAATGGCTAGCGGGAGGGCCTGGGGCCAACGTCCTGACTTTC
CDR3 protein: CASSQDQWLAGGPGANVLTF

D gene: TRBD1
clone size: few
J gene: TRBJ2-3
V gene: TRBV27
CDR3 DNA: TGTGCCAGCAGTTCGTTCGGCAGGGGGACAGATACGCAGTATTTT
CDR3 protein: CASSSFGRGTDTQYF

D gene: TRBD2
clone size: -
J gene: TRBJ2-3
V gene: TRBV7-2
CDR3 DNA: TGTGCCAGCAGCGCCCGTAGCGGGCCGGGGGGAGGGCAGTATTTT
CDR3 protein: CASSARSGPGGGQYF

D gene: TRBD2
clone size: once
J gene: TRBJ2-7
V gene: TRBV29-1
CDR3 DNA: TGCAGCGTTGAGCCGGGACTAGCGACTACCTACGAGCAGTACTTC
CDR3 protein: CSVEPGLATTYEQYF

D gene: -
clone size: -
J gene: TRBJ2-5
V gene: TRBV11-3
CDR3 DNA: TGTGCCAGCAGCCAAACAGGCAGAGAGACCCAGTACTTC
CDR3 protein: CASSQTGRETQYF

D gene: -
clone size: -
J gene: TRBJ1-5
V gene: TRBV2
CDR3 DNA: TGTGCCAGCAGTGTCCGGGTTAGCAATCAGCCCCAGCATTTT
CDR3 protein: CASSVRVSNQPQHF

D gene: -
clone size: -
J gene: TRBJ1-5
V gene: TRBV6-6
CDR3 DNA: TGTGCCAGCAGTTACCCGGGTCAGCCCCAGCATTTT
CDR3 protein: CASSYPGQPQHF

D gene: TRBD1
clone size: -
J gene: TRBJ1-1
V gene: TRBV7-3
CDR3 DNA: TGTGCCAGCAGCTCCACAGGGGGAGGATGGACTGAAGCTTTCTTT
CDR3 protein: CASSSTGGGWTEAFF

D gene: -
clone size: -
J gene: TRBJ2-7
V gene: TRBV5-8
CDR3 DNA: TGTGCCAGCAGCCGGCAGGGAGCGGGCGAGCAGTACTTC
CDR3 protein: CASSRQGAGEQYF

D gene: -
clone size: -
J gene: TRBJ2-5
V gene: TRBV27
CDR3 DNA: TGTGCCAGCAGTTTGGGTAGCCGAGAGACCCAGTACTTC
CDR3 protein: CASSLGSRETQYF

D gene: TRBD1
clone size: -
J gene: TRBJ1-3
V gene: TRBV29-1
CDR3 DNA: TGCAGCGCAGCCGGGACAGGTAGAAACACCATATATTTT
CDR3 protein: CSAAGTGRNTIYF

D gene: -
clone size: -
J gene: TRBJ1-3
V gene: TRBV19
CDR3 DNA: TGTGCCAGTAGTACTCACCTGACACCCGGAAACACCATATATTTT
CDR3 protein: CASSTHLTPGNTIYF

D gene: TRBD2
clone size: -
J gene: TRBJ2-7
V gene: TRBV7-9
CDR3 DNA: TGTGCCAGCAGCTTAGCCGCCGGGACTAGCGGGAGTGGCGAGCAGTACTTC
CDR3 protein: CASSLAAGTSGSGEQYF

D gene: TRBD1
clone size: -
J gene: TRBJ2-7
V gene: TRBV6-1
CDR3 DNA: TGTGCCAGCAGAGTAAGGACAGGGCCCTACGAGCAGTACTTC
CDR3 protein: CASRVRTGPYEQYF

D gene: -
clone size: -
J gene: TRBJ1-4
V gene: TRBV5-5
CDR3 DNA: TGTGCCAGCAGTTTAGAGGGTCCCCACACTAATGAAAAACTGTTTTTT
CDR3 protein: CASSLEGPHTNEKLFF

D gene: -
clone size: -
J gene: TRBJ1-6
V gene: TRBV10-3
CDR3 DNA: TGTGCCATCAAACAGACCTTTCGAAATTCACCCCTCCACTTT
CDR3 protein: CAIKQTFRNSPLHF

D gene: TRBD1
clone size: -
J gene: TRBJ1-2
V gene: TRBV11-1
CDR3 DNA: TGTGCCAGCAGCTTTAGGGGCAACAGGGGTCGTAACTATGGCTACACCTTC
CDR3 protein: CASSFRGNRGRNYGYTF

D gene: -
clone size: -
J gene: TRBJ2-2
V gene: TRBV2
CDR3 DNA: TGTGCCAGCAAGCTCTCACAGGTTATGAACACCGGGGAGCTGTTTTTT
CDR3 protein: CASKLSQVMNTGELFF

D gene: -
clone size: few
J gene: TRBJ2-2
V gene: TRBV7-3
CDR3 DNA: TGTGCCAGCACCTTAATTCCACAGGGCCCCGGGGAGCTGTTTTTT
CDR3 protein: CASTLIPQGPGELFF

D gene: -
clone size: -
J gene: TRBJ2-5
V gene: TRBV4-2
CDR3 DNA: TGTGCCAGCAGCCAAGATCTGGCTAGAGGAGAGACCCAGTACTTC
CDR3 protein: CASSQDLARGETQYF

D gene: -
clone size: -
J gene: TRBJ1-3
V gene: TRBV10-2
CDR3 DNA: TGCGCCAGCAGTGAGTCGAGAGGGAACTCTGGAAACACCATATATTTT
CDR3 protein: CASSESRGNSGNTIYF

D gene: TRBD1
clone size: -
J gene: TRBJ1-2
V gene: TRBV7-9
CDR3 DNA: TGTGCCAGCAGCCGGACAGGGACCCATGGCTACACCTTC
CDR3 protein: CASSRTGTHGYTF

D gene: -
clone size: -
J gene: TRBJ2-5
V gene: TRBV4-3
CDR3 DNA: TGCGCCAGCAGCCACCCGGGGGAGACCCAGTACTTC
CDR3 protein: CASSHPGETQYF

D gene: -
clone size: -
J gene: TRBJ1-2
V gene: TRBV5-5
CDR3 DNA: TGTGCCAGCAGCGTGGACATCGCCGCCAACTATGGCTACACCTTC
CDR3 protein: CASSVDIAANYGYTF

D gene: -
clone size: -
J gene: TRBJ2-1
V gene: TRBV5-1
CDR3 DNA: TGCGCCAGCAGAATCGGGAGAGTGAATGAGCAGTTCTTC
CDR3 protein: CASRIGRVNEQFF

D gene: -
clone size: once
J gene: TRBJ2-7
V gene: TRBV27
CDR3 DNA: TGTGCCAGTGCCCGCTTCTCTAGCGCGATTAACTACGAGCAGTACTTC
CDR3 protein: CASARFSSAINYEQYF

D gene: -
clone size: -
J gene: TRBJ1-1
V gene: TRBV4-1
CDR3 DNA: TGCGCCAGCAGCCAACCTGGGAGGACCACTGAAGCTTTCTTT
CDR3 protein: CASSQPGRTTEAFF

D gene: -
clone size: -
J gene: TRBJ1-2
V gene: TRBV6-5
CDR3 DNA: TGTGCCAGCACCTCACCACCCTTAGGCGGTGGCTACACCTTC
CDR3 protein: CASTSPPLGGGYTF

D gene: -
clone size: -
J gene: TRBJ1-1
V gene: TRBV6-1
CDR3 DNA: TGTGCCAGCAGTGCGGGACATTCGAACACTGAAGCTTTCTTT
CDR3 protein: CASSAGHSNTEAFF

D gene: -
clone size: -
J gene: TRBJ1-4
V gene: TRBV27
CDR3 DNA: TGTGCCAGCAGCTCCATTCAGAAGCTGGACTTCACTAATGAAAAACTGTTTTTT
CDR3 protein: CASSSIQKLDFTNEKLFF